This T cell receptor (beta chain) was recovered during a study of cytomegalovirus exposure and HLA in healthy donors. V lost 5 bases to trimming and J lost 2 bases, with 10 bases between them. Germline CDR1 and CDR2: SGHRS and YFSETQ. CDR3 length: 14 amino acids. The table lists this clone with a few counts. PCR employed 60 Vbeta and 13 Jbeta primers. Produced via immunoSEQ multiplex PCR; TCRdb's table is partial and in-frame only. The sample includes about 120,000 clones, roughly four fifths of them seen just once. The source is a young man in good health and CMV-seronegative. The sequencing input was PBMCs. The V gene is TRBV5-1, the J gene TRBJ2-2; TRBD2 might be the D (5 bases). In nucleotides, the CDR3 is TGCGCCAGCAGACCAGACTACAACACCGGGGAGCTGTTTTTT. Residues: CASRPDYNTGELFF.